Sequencing of this TCR beta chain was carried out in a study of blood T cell repertoires in COVID-19. V lost 7 bases and J lost 6, with 10 bases in between. The CDR3 length is 12 residues. Clones were read by immunoSEQ multiplex PCR, and TCRdb kept only the in-frame ones, dropping some. There are over 200,000 clones in the sample; around 83% occur only once, and more than 6.5% lies in the top ten. The V gene is TRBV12-3 or TRBV12-4, the J gene TRBJ1-5; no clear D. Input material: peripheral blood. This receptor was taken from a man in his forties with active or convalescent COVID-19. In nucleotides, the CDR3 is TGTGCCAGCACCCAACTAGGTCAGCCCCAGCATTTT. It specifies CASTQLGQPQHF.